This paragraph covers one T cell receptor beta chain sequence. Trimming stripped 4 bases from V and 1 base from J, with 16 bases between. The length of the CDR3 is 16 residues. CDR1 is KGHDR, CDR2 SFDVKD, per germline. The method was immunoSEQ multiplex PCR; TCRdb's version includes in-frame clones alone and lacks a portion of them. The sample carries 99,000 or so clones, around 86% recorded once. This sample was taken from a study of blood T cell repertoires in COVID-19. Sequenced sample: peripheral blood. The chain carries TRBV24-1 and TRBJ2-7; D may be TRBD1 (5 bases). The sequence was obtained from a man in his forties or fifties with acute or convalescent COVID-19. The CDR3 DNA reads TGTGCCACCAGTGACCCTTTTTTCGACAGTTCCTACGAGCAGTACTTC. Translating gives CATSDPFFDSSYEQYF.